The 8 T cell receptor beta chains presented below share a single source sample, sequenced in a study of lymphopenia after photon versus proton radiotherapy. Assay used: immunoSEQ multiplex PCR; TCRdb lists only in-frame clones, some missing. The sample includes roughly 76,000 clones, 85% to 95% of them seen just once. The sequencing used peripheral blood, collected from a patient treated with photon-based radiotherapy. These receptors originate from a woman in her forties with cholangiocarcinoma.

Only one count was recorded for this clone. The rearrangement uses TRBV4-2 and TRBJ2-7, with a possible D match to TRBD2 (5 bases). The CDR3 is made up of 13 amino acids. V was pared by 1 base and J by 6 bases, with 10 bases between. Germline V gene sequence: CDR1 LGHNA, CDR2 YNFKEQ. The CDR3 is CASSQGGMSEQYF. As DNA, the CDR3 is TGTGCCAGCAGCCAAGGAGGGATGAGCGAGCAGTACTTC.

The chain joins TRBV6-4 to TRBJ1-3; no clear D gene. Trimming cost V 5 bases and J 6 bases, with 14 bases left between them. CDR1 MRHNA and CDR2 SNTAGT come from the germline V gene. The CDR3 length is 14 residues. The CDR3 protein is CASSQPGYINTIYF. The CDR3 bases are TGTGCCAGCAGTCAACCGGGCTATATAAACACCATATATTTT.

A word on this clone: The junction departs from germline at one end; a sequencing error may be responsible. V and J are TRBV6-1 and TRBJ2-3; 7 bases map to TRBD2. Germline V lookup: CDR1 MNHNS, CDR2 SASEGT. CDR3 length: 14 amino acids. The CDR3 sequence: CASSVAGAQIRSGF. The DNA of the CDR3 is TGTGCCAGCAGTGTGGCGGGAGCACAGATACGCAGTGGGTTT.

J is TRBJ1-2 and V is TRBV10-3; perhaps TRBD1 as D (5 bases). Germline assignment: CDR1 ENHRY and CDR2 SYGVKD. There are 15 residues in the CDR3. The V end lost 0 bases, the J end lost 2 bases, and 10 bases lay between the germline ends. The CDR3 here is CAISESAPGNYGYTF. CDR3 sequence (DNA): TGTGCCATCAGTGAGTCGGCCCCAGGGAACTATGGCTACACCTTC.

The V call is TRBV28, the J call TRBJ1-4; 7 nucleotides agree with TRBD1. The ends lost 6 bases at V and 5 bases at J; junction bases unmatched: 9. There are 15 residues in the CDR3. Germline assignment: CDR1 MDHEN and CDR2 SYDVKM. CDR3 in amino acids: CASRTGGGANEKLFF. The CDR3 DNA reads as TGTGCCAGCAGGACCGGAGGGGGCGCGAATGAAAAACTGTTTTTT.

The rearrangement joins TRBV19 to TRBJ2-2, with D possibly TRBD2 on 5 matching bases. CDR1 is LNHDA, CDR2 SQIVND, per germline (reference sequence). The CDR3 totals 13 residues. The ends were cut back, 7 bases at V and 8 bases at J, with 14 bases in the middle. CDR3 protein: CASMGVPGGELFF. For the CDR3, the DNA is TGTGCCAGTATGGGAGTTCCCGGGGGGGAGCTGTTTTTT.

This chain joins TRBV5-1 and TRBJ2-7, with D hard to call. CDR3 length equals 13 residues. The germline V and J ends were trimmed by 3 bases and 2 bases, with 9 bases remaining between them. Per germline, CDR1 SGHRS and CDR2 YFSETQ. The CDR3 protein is CASSYPEPYEQYF. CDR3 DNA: TGCGCCAGCAGCTACCCAGAGCCCTACGAGCAGTACTTC.

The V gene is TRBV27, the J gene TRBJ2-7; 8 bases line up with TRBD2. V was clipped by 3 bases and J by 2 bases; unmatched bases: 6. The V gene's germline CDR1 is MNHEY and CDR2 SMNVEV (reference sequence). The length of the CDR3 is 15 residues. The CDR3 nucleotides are TGTGCCAGCAGTTTCTATACTAGCGGACCCTACGAGCAGTACTTC. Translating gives CASSFYTSGPYEQYF.